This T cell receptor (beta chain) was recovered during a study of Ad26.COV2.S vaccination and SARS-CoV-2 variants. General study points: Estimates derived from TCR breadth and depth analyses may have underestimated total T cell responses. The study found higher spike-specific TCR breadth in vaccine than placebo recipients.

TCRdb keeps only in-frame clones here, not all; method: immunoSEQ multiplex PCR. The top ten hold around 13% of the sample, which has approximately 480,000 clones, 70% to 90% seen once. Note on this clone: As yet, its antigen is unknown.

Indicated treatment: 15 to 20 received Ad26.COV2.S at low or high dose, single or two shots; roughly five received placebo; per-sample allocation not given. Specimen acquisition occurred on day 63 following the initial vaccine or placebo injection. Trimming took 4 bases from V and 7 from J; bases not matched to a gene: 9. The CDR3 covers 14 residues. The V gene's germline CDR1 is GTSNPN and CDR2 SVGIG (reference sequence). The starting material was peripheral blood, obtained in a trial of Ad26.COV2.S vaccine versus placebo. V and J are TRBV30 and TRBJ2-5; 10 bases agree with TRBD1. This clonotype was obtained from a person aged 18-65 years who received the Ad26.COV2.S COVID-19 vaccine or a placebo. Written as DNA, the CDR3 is TGTGCCTGGAAGACAGGGGGCGGGTTGGGGACCCAGTACTTC. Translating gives CAWKTGGGLGTQYF.